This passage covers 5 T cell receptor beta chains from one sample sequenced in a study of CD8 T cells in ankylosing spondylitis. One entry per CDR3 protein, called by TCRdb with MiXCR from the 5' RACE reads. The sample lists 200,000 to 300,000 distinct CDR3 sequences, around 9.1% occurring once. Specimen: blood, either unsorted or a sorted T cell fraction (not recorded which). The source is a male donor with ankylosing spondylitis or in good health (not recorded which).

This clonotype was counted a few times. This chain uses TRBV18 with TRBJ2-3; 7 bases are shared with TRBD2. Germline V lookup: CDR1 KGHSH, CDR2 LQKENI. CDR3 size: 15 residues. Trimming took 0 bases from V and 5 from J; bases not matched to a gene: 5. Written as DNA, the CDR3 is TGTGCCAGCTCACCACCGACGGGAGGTAAAGATACGCAGTATTTT. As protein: CASSPPTGGKDTQYF. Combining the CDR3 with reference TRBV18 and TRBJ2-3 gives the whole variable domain NAGVMQNPRHLVRRRGQEARLRCSPMKGHSHVYWYRQLPEEGLKFMVYLQKENIIDESGMPKERFSAEFPKEGPSILRIQQVVRGDSAAYFCASSPPTGGKDTQYFGPGTRLTVL.

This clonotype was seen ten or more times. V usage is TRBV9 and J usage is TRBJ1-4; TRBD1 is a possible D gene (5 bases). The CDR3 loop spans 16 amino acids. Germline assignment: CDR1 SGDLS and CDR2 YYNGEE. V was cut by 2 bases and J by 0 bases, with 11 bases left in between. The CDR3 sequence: CASSVTDGATNEKLFF. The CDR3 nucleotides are TGTGCCAGCAGCGTGACAGACGGTGCAACTAATGAAAAACTGTTTTTT. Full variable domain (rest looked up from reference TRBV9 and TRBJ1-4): DSGVTQTPKHLITATGQRVTLRCSPRSGDLSVYWYQQSLDQGLQFLIQYYNGEERAKGNILERFSAQQFPDLHSELNLSSLELGDSALYFCASSVTDGATNEKLFFGSGTQLSVL.

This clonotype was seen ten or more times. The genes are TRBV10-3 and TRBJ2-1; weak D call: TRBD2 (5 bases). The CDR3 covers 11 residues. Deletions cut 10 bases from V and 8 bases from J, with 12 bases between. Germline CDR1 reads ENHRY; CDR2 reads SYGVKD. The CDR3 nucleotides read TGTGCCACGTTAGAGGGCGATGAGCAGTTCTTC. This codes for CATLEGDEQFF.

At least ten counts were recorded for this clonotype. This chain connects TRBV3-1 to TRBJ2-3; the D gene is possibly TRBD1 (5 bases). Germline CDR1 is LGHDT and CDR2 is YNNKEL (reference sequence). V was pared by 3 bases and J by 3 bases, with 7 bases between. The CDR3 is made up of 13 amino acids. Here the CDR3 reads CASSQTATDTQYF. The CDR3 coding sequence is TGTGCCAGCAGCCAGACAGCTACAGATACGCAGTATTTT.

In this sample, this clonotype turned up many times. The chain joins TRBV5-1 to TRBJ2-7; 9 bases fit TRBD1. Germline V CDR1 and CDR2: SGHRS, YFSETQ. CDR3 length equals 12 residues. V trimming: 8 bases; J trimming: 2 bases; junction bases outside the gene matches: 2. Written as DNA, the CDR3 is TGCGCCAGTCGACAGGGGGCCTACGAGCAGTACTTC. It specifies CASRQGAYEQYF.